Presented here are 30 T cell receptor beta chains from one specimen sequenced in a study of Ad26.COV2.S vaccination and SARS-CoV-2 variants. Measured with immunoSEQ multiplex PCR; TCRdb has only the in-frame clones, and not every one. The sample consists of 300,000 to 450,000 clones, roughly 94% of them appearing once. The sample here was peripheral blood, taken after recovery from COVID-19. These receptors all stem from a human donor who had recovered from COVID-19.

V is TRBV28 and J is TRBJ1-1, with D perhaps TRBD1 (6 bases). The CDR3 has 14 residues. Trimming took 2 bases from V and 3 from J, leaving 10 bases between them. The germline gives CDR1 MDHEN, CDR2 SYDVKM. CDR3: CASSLGGAHTEAFF. As DNA, the CDR3 is TGTGCCAGCAGTTTAGGGGGCGCGCACACTGAAGCTTTCTTT. The full variable domain, with the rest looked up from reference TRBV28 and TRBJ1-1, is DVKVTQSSRYLVKRTGEKVFLECVQDMDHENMFWYRQDPGLGLRLIYFSYDVKMKEKGDIPEGYSVSREKKERFSLILESASTNQTSMYLCASSLGGAHTEAFFGQGTRLTVV.

This clone was seen once. The gene calls are TRBV12-5 and TRBJ2-7, with 15 bases identical to TRBD2. The CDR3 totals 17 residues. V was pared by 9 bases and J by 3 bases, with 12 bases of the junction left unmatched. Germline V gives CDR1 LGHNT, CDR2 FRNRAP. The CDR3 coding sequence is TGTGCTAGCCACCGGACTAGCGGGGGGGGCGTAAACTACGAGCAGTACTTC. Translated, it gives CASHRTSGGGVNYEQYF. Full variable domain (outside the CDR3, taken from reference TRBV12-5 and TRBJ2-7): DARVTQTPRHKVTEMGQEVTMRCQPILGHNTVFWYRQTMMQGLELLAYFRNRAPLDDSGMPKDRFSAEMPDATLATLKIQPSEPRDSAVYFCASHRTSGGGVNYEQYFGPGTRLTVT.

The chain recombines TRBV27 with TRBJ1-5; no reliable D call. The CDR3 sequence is 15 residues long. CDR1 and CDR2 (germline): MNHEY, SMNVEV (reference sequence). V dropped 0 bases and J dropped 6 bases, with 12 bases sitting between them. CDR3: CASSLSTPWGQPQHF. CDR3 sequence (DNA): TGTGCCAGCAGTTTATCAACCCCCTGGGGTCAGCCCCAGCATTTT.

V and J are TRBV11-2 and TRBJ2-1; D call uncertain. Trimming took off 5 bases at V and 7 bases at J, with 15 bases between the two ends. The CDR3 loop spans 14 amino acids. Germline loops: CDR1 SGHAT, CDR2 FQNNGV. CDR3 amino acids: CASSPRAVVNEQFF. DNA for the CDR3: TGTGCCAGCAGCCCCCGCGCGGTCGTTAATGAGCAGTTCTTC.

This clone was seen only once. The chain links TRBV2 to TRBJ2-2; D might be TRBD1 (6 bases). Germline V lookup: CDR1 SNHLY, CDR2 FYNNEI. Trimming pared 2 bases from V and 6 bases from J, leaving 13 bases between. CDR3 length equals 15 residues. The CDR3 coding sequence is TGTGCCAGCAGTGAAATAACAGGGAAGGCCGGGGAGCTGTTTTTT. It yields the protein CASSEITGKAGELFF.

The chain carries TRBV7-2 and TRBJ2-1, with 7 bases that match TRBD2. CDR3 length: 13 amino acids. Unmatched junction bases numbered 7, after V lost 8 bases and J lost 6 bases. The germline CDR1 and CDR2 sequences are SGHTA and FQGNSA. This chain's CDR3 is CASQAGTINEQFF. CDR3 in DNA: TGTGCCAGCCAAGCCGGGACTATCAATGAGCAGTTCTTC.

This sequence joins TRBV7-6 and TRBJ1-1; a possible D gene is TRBD1 (6 bases). Trimming left V 5 bases short and J 0 bases short, with 19 bases between. Germline CDR1 and CDR2: SGHVS and FNYEAQ. The CDR3 sequence is 17 residues long. The CDR3 DNA reads TGTGCCAGCAGCCCCCGAGGGTTAAGGGGGATGAACACTGAAGCTTTCTTT. It codes for CASSPRGLRGMNTEAFF.

The chain couples TRBV19 to TRBJ2-5, with TRBD1 matching 7 bases. The CDR3 is made up of 13 amino acids. Germline values: CDR1 LNHDA, CDR2 SQIVND (reference sequence). V was clipped by 8 bases and J by 0 bases; unmatched bases: 3. The CDR3, as DNA: TGTGCCAGTGGAGACAGGGACCAAGAGACCCAGTACTTC. Its protein product is CASGDRDQETQYF. The whole variable domain, filled in from reference TRBV19 and TRBJ2-5, reads DGGITQSPKYLFRKEGQNVTLSCEQNLNHDAMYWYRQDPGQGLRLIYYSQIVNDFQKGDIAEGYSVSREKKESFPLTVTSAQKNPTAFYLCASGDRDQETQYFGPGTRLLVL.

The chain carries TRBV6-5 and TRBJ1-1, with D possibly being TRBD1 (5 bases). V was trimmed by 1 base and J by 3 bases, leaving 9 bases between them. This CDR3 contains 14 residues. In germline, CDR1 is MNHEY, CDR2 SVGAGI. The CDR3 DNA follows: TGTGCCAGCAGTTACTATGCCAGGGACACTGAAGCTTTCTTT. Protein: CASSYYARDTEAFF.

This chain links TRBV19 with TRBJ1-2; D might be TRBD1 (6 bases). Trimming removed 3 bases from V and 4 bases from J, with 15 bases in between. The CDR3 is made up of 15 amino acids. The germline V gene has CDR1 LNHDA and CDR2 SQIVND (reference sequence). DNA for the CDR3: TGTGCCAGTAGTATGGGGCCGGGGGCCCTCTATGGCTACACCTTC. The encoded protein is CASSMGPGALYGYTF.

V is TRBV18 and J is TRBJ1-1; TRBD1 might be the D (6 bases). The CDR3 sequence is 16 residues long. V lost 5 bases and J 4 bases, leaving 20 bases between the germline ends. Per germline, CDR1 KGHSH and CDR2 LQKENI. CDR3 residues: CASSFSPGDRSTEAFF. The CDR3 coding sequence is TGTGCCAGCTCATTTTCCCCAGGGGATCGGAGCACTGAAGCTTTCTTT.

This clone was found once. This chain connects TRBV7-2 to TRBJ2-2, with 12 positions matching TRBD2. Germline V CDR1 and CDR2: SGHTA, FQGNSA. This CDR3 comprises 16 residues. The V and J ends lost 4 bases and 3 bases, in that order; junction bases with no gene match: 3. CDR3 sequence: CASSSLAGGYTGELFF. CDR3 bases: TGTGCCAGCAGCTCGCTAGCGGGGGGGTACACCGGGGAGCTGTTTTTT.

This sequence joins TRBV7-9 and TRBJ1-1; D may be TRBD1 (5 bases). CDR3 length equals 13 residues. Germline CDR1 is SEHNR and CDR2 is FQNEAQ (reference sequence). V was cut by 6 bases and J by 4 bases, with 12 bases left in between. DNA for the CDR3: TGTGCCAGCAGTACGGGACTTCTCACTGAAGCTTTCTTT. Translated: CASSTGLLTEAFF. Variable domain in full (rest from reference TRBV7-9 and TRBJ1-1): DTGVSQNPRHKITKRGQNVTFRCDPISEHNRLYWYRQTLGQGPEFLTYFQNEAQLEKSRLLSDRFSAERPKGSFSTLEIQRTEQGDSAMYLCASSTGLLTEAFFGQGTRLTVV.

This sequence joins TRBV5-1 and TRBJ2-1; 12 bases fit TRBD2. The CDR3 totals 15 residues. Trimming at V came to 2 bases and at J to 4 bases, leaving 1 base not matched to a gene. Germline values: CDR1 SGHRS, CDR2 YFSETQ. The CDR3 sequence: CASSFGLAGYNEQFF. CDR3 coding DNA: TGCGCCAGCAGCTTCGGACTAGCGGGGTACAATGAGCAGTTCTTC.

The J gene is TRBJ2-2, the V gene TRBV5-1; 8 bases align to TRBD1. Germline CDR1 reads SGHRS; CDR2 reads YFSETQ. CDR3 length equals 14 residues. V lost 6 bases and J lost 6; bases outside the gene matches: 7. The CDR3 bases are TGCGCCAGCACGACAGGGGATCTGGCCGGGGAGCTGTTTTTT. Translating it yields CASTTGDLAGELFF.

Of note for this clone: One junction end disagrees with the germline gene, perhaps due to a read error. The chain couples TRBV6-1 to TRBJ2-3, with 11 bases that match TRBD2. This CDR3 is built from 19 residues. Germline-derived CDR1 and CDR2 are MNHNS and SASEGT. The CDR3 here is CASSEELAGASAGTDTQYF. CDR3 in DNA: TGTGCCAGCAGCGAAGAACTAGCGGGGGCTTCCGCGGGCACAGATACGCAGTATTTT.

The chain joins TRBV11-2 to TRBJ2-7; 7 bases fit TRBD2. The CDR3 is 18 amino acids. CDR1 and CDR2 from the germline V gene are SGHAT and FQNNGV. V trimming: 6 bases; J trimming: 2 bases; junction bases outside the gene matches: 19. CDR3 bases: TGTGCCAGCAGTCTCAACGGGGACTACCGGACCCGAACCTACGAGCAGTACTTC. Residues: CASSLNGDYRTRTYEQYF.

This chain links TRBV9 with TRBJ2-2, with a possible D match to TRBD1 (7 bases). The ends were cut back, 4 bases at V and 5 bases at J, with 9 bases in the middle. CDR1 is SGDLS and CDR2 is YYNGEE in the germline V gene. The CDR3 is 13 amino acids. The CDR3 protein is CASSPGGTGELFF. CDR3 in DNA: TGTGCCAGCAGCCCAGGGGGGACCGGGGAGCTGTTTTTT.

This clone was counted once. The chain has TRBV12-3 or TRBV12-4 and TRBJ1-1; unclear D gene. The V gene lost 4 bases and the J gene lost 3 bases, with 9 bases spanning the gap. The CDR3 consists of 13 residues. CDR3 protein: CASSSDTDTEAFF. CDR3 DNA sequence: TGTGCCAGCAGTTCTGACACAGACACTGAAGCTTTCTTT.

The chain has TRBV19 and TRBJ2-5, with D uncertain. Trimming took off 1 base at V and 2 bases at J, with 8 bases between the two ends. The CDR3 totals 14 residues. Germline CDR1 LNHDA, CDR2 SQIVND (reference sequence). The CDR3 reads CASSIGTSQETQYF. The DNA for the CDR3 is TGTGCCAGTAGTATAGGTACTTCTCAAGAGACCCAGTACTTC.

J is TRBJ2-1 and V is TRBV9, with D perhaps being TRBD1 or TRBD2 (6 bases each). The CDR3 is 16 amino acids. Germline V gene lookup returns CDR1 SGDLS and CDR2 YYNGEE. Trimming shortened V by 0 bases and J by 7 bases, and 17 bases separated the two germline ends. The DNA for the CDR3 is TGTGCCAGCAGCGTAGCACGGGGGCCCACCCCTAATGAGCAGTTCTTC. Amino acids: CASSVARGPTPNEQFF.

As DNA, the CDR3 is TGTGCCAGCTCACCATCCGGGCCGAAACATGAAAAACTGTTTTTT. It codes for CASSPSGPKHEKLFF. The chain uses TRBV18 and TRBJ1-4; no clear D. V was clipped by 2 bases and J by 6 bases, with 13 bases between them. Germline CDR1 and CDR2: KGHSH and LQKENI. CDR3 length: 15 residues.

This chain connects TRBV7-3 to TRBJ2-1; 7 positions agree with TRBD2. V shed 4 bases and J 7 bases; nucleotides not matched to a gene: 7. Germline V gene lookup returns CDR1 SGHTA and CDR2 FQGTGA. The CDR3 is 14 residues long. The CDR3 region has the DNA TGTGCCAGCAGCTCGACGGGGGGAACTAATGAGCAGTTCTTC. Translating it yields CASSSTGGTNEQFF.

As to this clone: Other DNA sequences of this sample code for an identical CDR3. The chain joins TRBV12-3 or TRBV12-4 to TRBJ1-1; D call uncertain. The CDR3 contains 13 residues. The V end lost 1 base, the J end lost 3 bases, and 6 bases lay between the germline ends. CDR3 sequence reads: CASSLGGDTEAFF. The CDR3 nucleotides are TGTGCCAGCAGTTTAGGTGGGGACACTGAAGCTTTCTTT.

The sample holds one count of this clone. The V and J genes are TRBV6-6 and TRBJ1-4; D may be TRBD1 (5 bases). The germline gives CDR1 MNHNY, CDR2 SVGAGI (reference sequence). V was clipped by 9 bases and J by 0 bases, with 14 bases between them. The CDR3 sequence is 15 residues long. CDR3 DNA sequence: TGTGCCAGTCGCCGCGGGGGGACAACTAATGAAAAACTGTTTTTT. Amino acid sequence: CASRRGGTTNEKLFF.

V gene TRBV5-5 combines with J gene TRBJ1-5; 10 nucleotides match TRBD1. The germline gives CDR1 SGHKS, CDR2 YYEKEE (reference sequence). The CDR3 contains 15 residues. Trimming removed 4 bases from V and 2 bases from J; junction bases left unmatched: 3. The CDR3 DNA follows: TGTGCCAGCAGCCTCGGGACAGGGGGCAATCAGCCCCAGCATTTT. Translation gives CASSLGTGGNQPQHF. Filled out from reference TRBV5-5 and TRBJ1-5, the complete variable domain reads DAGVTQSPTHLIKTRGQQVTLRCSPISGHKSVSWYQQVLGQGPQFIFQYYEKEERGRGNFPDRFSARQFPNYSSELNVNALLLGDSALYLCASSLGTGGNQPQHFGDGTRLSIL.

The chain is built from TRBV6-5 and TRBJ1-3; D is ambiguous. This CDR3 is 16 amino acids long. The germline gives CDR1 MNHEY, CDR2 SVGAGI. The ends were cut back, 0 bases at V and 0 bases at J, with 9 bases in the middle. The DNA for the CDR3 is TGTGCCAGCAGTTACTCGAGCGGCTACTCTGGAAACACCATATATTTT. The encoded protein is CASSYSSGYSGNTIYF.

The chain joins TRBV19 to TRBJ2-7, with no clear D. The germline V gene encodes CDR1 LNHDA and CDR2 SQIVND (reference sequence). The CDR3 contains 13 residues. V was clipped by 5 bases and J by 1 base, with 9 bases between them. Here the CDR3 DNA reads TGTGCCAGTAGTTTAGGGCAATCCTACGAGCAGTACTTC. It encodes CASSLGQSYEQYF.

This chain links TRBV7-8 with TRBJ1-2; D perhaps matches TRBD1 (6 bases). Germline V gene sequence: CDR1 SGHVS, CDR2 FQNEAQ. The CDR3 has 14 amino acids. The V end was cut by 3 bases, the J end by 7 bases, with 15 bases between. CDR3 nucleotide sequence: TGTGCCAGCAGCTTGGGCAGGGGAGGGGGTGGCTACACCTTC. Translating gives CASSLGRGGGGYTF.

This sequence joins TRBV14 and TRBJ2-5; D unclear. CDR3 length equals 13 residues. CDR1 and CDR2 (germline): SGHDN, FVKESK. Trimming removed 7 bases at V and 0 bases at J, with 9 bases between. CDR3 coding DNA: TGTGCCAGCACCGGCGGCTACCAAGAGACCCAGTACTTC. Translating it yields CASTGGYQETQYF.